The text below deals with one T cell receptor (beta chain). These data are taken from a study of blood T cell repertoires in COVID-19. In the study overall: Nucleic acid was either cDNA or gDNA, and it came from T cells, B-cell-depleted T cells, or PBMCs.

Profiling relied on immunoSEQ multiplex PCR, and the TCRdb table lists in-frame clones only, not all of them. The sample yields 150,000 to 200,000 clones, about 92% seen once. Germline V gene data show CDR1 as LGHNA and CDR2 as YNFKEQ. V gave up 4 bases and J gave up 1 base, with 10 bases separating them. This CDR3 has 15 amino acids. The sequencing sample was made of peripheral blood. The genes are TRBV4-2 and TRBJ2-2, with a possible D match to TRBD2 (5 bases). The sequence was obtained from a man aged 55 to 70 with active or convalescent COVID-19. DNA for the CDR3: TGTGCCAGCAGCCCAGGAGGTAGGAACACCGGGGAGCTGTTTTTT. The encoded protein is CASSPGGRNTGELFF.